This T cell receptor (beta chain) was identified during a study of blood T cell repertoires in COVID-19. Assay: immunoSEQ multiplex PCR; the TCRdb copy retains only in-frame clones and omits some. The sample holds 25,000 to 35,000 clones; almost 90% are singletons and the top ten take less than 30%. The V gene's germline CDR1 is MDHEN and CDR2 SYDVKM. CDR3 length equals 13 residues. Trimming shortened V by 2 bases and J by 2 bases, and 5 bases separated the two germline ends. The rearrangement links TRBV28 to TRBJ2-3, with D uncertain. This clonotype was obtained from a human donor in a cohort sampled during active COVID-19. Sequencing used peripheral blood. The CDR3 loop is CASSLSATDTQYF. CDR3 in DNA: TGTGCCAGCAGTTTAAGCGCCACAGATACGCAGTATTTT.